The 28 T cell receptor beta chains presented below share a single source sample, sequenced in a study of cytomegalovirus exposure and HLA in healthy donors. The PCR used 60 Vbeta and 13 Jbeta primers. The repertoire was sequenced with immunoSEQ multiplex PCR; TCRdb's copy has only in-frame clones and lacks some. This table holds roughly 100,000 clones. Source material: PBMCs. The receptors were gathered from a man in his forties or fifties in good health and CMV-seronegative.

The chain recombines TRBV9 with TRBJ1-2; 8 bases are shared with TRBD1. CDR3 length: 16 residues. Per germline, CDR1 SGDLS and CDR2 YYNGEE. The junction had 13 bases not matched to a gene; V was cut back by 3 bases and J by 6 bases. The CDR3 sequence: CASSANSPGTGDGYTF. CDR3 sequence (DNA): TGTGCCAGCAGCGCAAACTCCCCCGGGACAGGCGATGGCTACACCTTC.

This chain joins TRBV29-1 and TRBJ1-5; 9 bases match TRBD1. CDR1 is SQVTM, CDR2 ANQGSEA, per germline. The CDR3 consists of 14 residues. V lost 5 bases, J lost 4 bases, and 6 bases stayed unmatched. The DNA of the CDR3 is TGCAGCGTTCCGGGACAGGGAGCTAATCAGCCCCAGCATTTT. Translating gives CSVPGQGANQPQHF.

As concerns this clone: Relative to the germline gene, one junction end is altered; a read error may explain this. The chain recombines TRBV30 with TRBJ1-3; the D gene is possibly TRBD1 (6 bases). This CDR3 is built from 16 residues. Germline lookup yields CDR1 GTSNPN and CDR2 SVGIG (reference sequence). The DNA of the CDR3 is TGTGCCTCCCAAGCGGGGGGCGCAGGGTTTGGAAACACCGTATATTTT. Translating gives CASQAGGAGFGNTVYF.

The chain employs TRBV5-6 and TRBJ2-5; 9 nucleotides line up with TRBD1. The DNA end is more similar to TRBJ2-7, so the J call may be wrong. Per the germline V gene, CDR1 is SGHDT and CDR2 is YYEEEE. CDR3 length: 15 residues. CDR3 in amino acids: CASSLAGQGVYEQYF. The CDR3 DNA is TGTGCCAGCAGCTTGGCGGGACAGGGTGTCTACGAGCAGTACTTC.

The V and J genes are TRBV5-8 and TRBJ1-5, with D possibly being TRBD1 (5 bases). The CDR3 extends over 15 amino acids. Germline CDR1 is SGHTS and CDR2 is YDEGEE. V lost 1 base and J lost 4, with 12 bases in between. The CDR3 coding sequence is TGTGCCAGCAGCTTGTTCTTGGGGGGAAATCAGCCCCAGCATTTT. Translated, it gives CASSLFLGGNQPQHF.

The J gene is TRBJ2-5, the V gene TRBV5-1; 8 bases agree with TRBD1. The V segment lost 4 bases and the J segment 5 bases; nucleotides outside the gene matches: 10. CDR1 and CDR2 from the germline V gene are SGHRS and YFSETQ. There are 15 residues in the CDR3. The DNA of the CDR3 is TGCGCCAGCAGCCGGGGATCAGGGGGCCGCGAGACCCAGTACTTC. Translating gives CASSRGSGGRETQYF.

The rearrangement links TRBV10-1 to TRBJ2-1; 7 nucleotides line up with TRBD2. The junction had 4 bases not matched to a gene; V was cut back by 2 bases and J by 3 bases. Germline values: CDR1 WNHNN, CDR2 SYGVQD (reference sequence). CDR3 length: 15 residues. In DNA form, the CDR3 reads TGCGCCAGCAGTGAGGCTAGCGGAATCTACAATGAGCAGTTCTTC. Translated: CASSEASGIYNEQFF.

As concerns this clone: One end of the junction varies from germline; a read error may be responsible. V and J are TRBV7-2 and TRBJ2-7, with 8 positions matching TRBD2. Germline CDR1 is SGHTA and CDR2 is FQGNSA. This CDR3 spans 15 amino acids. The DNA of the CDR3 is TGTGCCAGCACGGCCGGGCGGGGGGACTCCCACGAGCAGTACTTC. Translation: CASTAGRGDSHEQYF.

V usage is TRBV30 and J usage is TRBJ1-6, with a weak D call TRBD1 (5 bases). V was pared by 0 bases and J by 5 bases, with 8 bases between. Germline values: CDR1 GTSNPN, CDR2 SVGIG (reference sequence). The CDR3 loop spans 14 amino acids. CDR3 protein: CAWSVDSNNSPLHF. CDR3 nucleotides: TGTGCCTGGAGTGTTGACAGTAATAATTCACCCCTCCACTTT.

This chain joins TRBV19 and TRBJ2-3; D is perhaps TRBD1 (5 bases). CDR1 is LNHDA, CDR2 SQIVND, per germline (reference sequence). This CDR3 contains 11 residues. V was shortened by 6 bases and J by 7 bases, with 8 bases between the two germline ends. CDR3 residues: CASSQGYTQYF. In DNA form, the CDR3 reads TGTGCCAGTAGCCAGGGTTATACGCAGTATTTT.

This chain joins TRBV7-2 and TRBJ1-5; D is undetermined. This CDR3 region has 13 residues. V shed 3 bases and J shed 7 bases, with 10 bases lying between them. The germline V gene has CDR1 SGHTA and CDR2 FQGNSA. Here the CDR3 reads CASSFGGNQPQHF. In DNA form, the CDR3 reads TGTGCCAGCAGCTTTGGAGGGAACCAGCCCCAGCATTTT.

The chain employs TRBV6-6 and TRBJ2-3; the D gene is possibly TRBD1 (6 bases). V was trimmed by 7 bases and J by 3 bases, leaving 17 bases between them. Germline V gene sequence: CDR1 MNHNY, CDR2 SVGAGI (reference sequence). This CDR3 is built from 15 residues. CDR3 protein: CASIQQGRGTDTQYF. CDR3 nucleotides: TGTGCCAGCATTCAACAGGGAAGAGGTACAGATACGCAGTATTTT.

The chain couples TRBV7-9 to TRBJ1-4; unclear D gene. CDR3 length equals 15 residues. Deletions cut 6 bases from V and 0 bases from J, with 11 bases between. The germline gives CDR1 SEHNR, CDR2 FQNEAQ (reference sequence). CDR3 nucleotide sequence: TGTGCCAGCAGGAAAACAGCTGCAACTAATGAAAAACTGTTTTTT. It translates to CASRKTAATNEKLFF.

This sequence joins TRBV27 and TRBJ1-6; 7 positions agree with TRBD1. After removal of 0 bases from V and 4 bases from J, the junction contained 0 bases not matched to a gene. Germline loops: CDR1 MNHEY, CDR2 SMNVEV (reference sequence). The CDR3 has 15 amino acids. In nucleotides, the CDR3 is TGTGCCAGCAGTTTATCGGGACAGTATAATTCACCCCTCCACTTT. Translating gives CASSLSGQYNSPLHF.

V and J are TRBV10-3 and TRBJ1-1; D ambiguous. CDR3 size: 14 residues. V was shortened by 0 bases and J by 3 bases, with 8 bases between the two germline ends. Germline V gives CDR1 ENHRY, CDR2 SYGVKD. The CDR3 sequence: CAISESMGDTEAFF. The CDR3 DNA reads TGTGCCATCAGTGAGTCAATGGGAGACACTGAAGCTTTCTTT.

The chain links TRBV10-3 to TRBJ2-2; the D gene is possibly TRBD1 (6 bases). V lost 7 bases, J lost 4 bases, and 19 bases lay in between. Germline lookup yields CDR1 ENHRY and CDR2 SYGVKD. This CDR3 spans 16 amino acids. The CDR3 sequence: CAITSAAQGPTGELFF. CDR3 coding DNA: TGTGCCATCACCTCCGCCGCACAGGGACCCACCGGGGAGCTGTTTTTT.

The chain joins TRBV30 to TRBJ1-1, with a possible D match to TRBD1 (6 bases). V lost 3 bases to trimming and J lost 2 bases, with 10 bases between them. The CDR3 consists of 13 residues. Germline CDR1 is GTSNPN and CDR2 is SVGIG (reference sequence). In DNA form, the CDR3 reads TGTGCCTGGAGCCGGACAGCAAACACTGAAGCTTTCTTT. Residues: CAWSRTANTEAFF.

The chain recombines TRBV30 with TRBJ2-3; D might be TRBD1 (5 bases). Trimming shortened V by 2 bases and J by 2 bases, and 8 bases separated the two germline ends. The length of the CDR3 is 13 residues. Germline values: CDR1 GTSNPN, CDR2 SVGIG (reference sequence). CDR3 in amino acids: CAWSTGATDTQYF. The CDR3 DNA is TGTGCCTGGAGTACAGGAGCCACAGATACGCAGTATTTT.

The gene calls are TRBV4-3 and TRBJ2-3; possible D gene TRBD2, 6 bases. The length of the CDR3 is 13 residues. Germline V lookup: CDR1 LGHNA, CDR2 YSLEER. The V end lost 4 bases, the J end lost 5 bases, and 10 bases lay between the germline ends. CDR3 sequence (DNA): TGCGCCAGCAGCCTCATGGAGGGAGATACGCAGTATTTT. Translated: CASSLMEGDTQYF.

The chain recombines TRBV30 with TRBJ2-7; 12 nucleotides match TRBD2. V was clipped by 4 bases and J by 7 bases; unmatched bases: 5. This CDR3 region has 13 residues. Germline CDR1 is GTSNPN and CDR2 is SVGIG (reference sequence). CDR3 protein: CAWTYGLAGEQYF. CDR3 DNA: TGTGCCTGGACCTATGGACTAGCGGGAGAGCAGTACTTC.

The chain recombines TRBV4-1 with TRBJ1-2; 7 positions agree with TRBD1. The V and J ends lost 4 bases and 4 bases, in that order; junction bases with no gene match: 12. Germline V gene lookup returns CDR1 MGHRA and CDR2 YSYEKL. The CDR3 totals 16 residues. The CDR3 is CASSLEYRGWGYGYTF. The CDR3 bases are TGCGCCAGCAGCCTCGAGTACAGGGGTTGGGGCTATGGCTACACCTTC.

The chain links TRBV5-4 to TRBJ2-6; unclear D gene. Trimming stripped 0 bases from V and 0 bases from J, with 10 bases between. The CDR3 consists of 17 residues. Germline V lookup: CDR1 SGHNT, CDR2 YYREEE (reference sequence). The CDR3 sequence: CASSLARRISGANVLTF. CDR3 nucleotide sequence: TGTGCCAGCAGCTTGGCGCGGCGGATCTCTGGGGCCAACGTCCTGACTTTC.

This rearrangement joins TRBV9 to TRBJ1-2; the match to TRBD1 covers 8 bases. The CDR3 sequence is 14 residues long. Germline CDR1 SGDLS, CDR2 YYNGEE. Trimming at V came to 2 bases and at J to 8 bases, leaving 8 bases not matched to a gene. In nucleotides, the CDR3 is TGTGCCAGCAGCGTTGCTGATGGACAGGGCGGCTACACCTTC. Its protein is CASSVADGQGGYTF.

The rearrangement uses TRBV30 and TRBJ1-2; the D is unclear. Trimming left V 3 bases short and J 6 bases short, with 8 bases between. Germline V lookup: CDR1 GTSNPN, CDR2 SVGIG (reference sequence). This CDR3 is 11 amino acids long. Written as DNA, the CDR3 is TGTGCCTGGAGCGCGAGGGATGGCTACACCTTC. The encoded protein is CAWSARDGYTF.

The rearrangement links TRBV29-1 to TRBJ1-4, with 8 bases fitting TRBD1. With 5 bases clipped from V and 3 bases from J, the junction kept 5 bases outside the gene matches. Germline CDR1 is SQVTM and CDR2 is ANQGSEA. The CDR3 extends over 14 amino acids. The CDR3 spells CSVKRQGPNEKLFF. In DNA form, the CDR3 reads TGCAGCGTTAAAAGACAGGGGCCTAATGAAAAACTGTTTTTT.

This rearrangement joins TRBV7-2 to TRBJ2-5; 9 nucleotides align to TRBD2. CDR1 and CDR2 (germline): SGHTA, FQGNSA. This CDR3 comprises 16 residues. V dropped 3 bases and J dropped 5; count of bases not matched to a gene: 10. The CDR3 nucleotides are TGTGCCAGCAGCTTCTGGGCTAGCGGGGCCGGGGAGACCCAGTACTTC. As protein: CASSFWASGAGETQYF.

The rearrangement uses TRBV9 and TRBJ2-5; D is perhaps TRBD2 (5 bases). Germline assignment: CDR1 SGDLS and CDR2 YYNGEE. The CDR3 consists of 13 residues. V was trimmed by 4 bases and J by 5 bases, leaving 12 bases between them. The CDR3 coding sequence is TGTGCCAGCAGCTCCGGACGAGGGGAGACCCAGTACTTC. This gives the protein CASSSGRGETQYF.

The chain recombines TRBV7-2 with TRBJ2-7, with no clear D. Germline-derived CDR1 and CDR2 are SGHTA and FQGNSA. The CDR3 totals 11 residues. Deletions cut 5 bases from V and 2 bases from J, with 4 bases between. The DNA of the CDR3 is TGTGCCAGCAGCCCTACCTACGAGCAGTACTTC. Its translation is CASSPTYEQYF.